This T cell receptor beta chain originates from a study of Ad26.COV2.S vaccination and SARS-CoV-2 variants. As for the study in general: Participants got Ad26.COV2.S intramuscularly, once or twice 56 days apart.

Sample treatment: some 20 received Ad26.COV2.S at low or high dose, single or two shots; roughly 5 received placebo; per-sample allocation not given. Sampling happened 63 days after the first vaccine or placebo injection. Wuhan-strain SARS-CoV-2 spike was expressed by the Ad26 vector that made up the vaccine. Assay: immunoSEQ multiplex PCR; the TCRdb copy retains only in-frame clones and omits some. The sample has 350,000 to 400,000 clones, 80% to 90% seen once; the top ten hold roughly 3.2%. Findings of the study overall: An underestimation of total T cell responses may have resulted from the TCR breadth and depth analyses. Greater spike-specific TCR breadth was seen in vaccine recipients than in placebo recipients.

Points on this clone: The antigen is unknown.

Looked up from germline, CDR1 is SGHVS and CDR2 is FNYEAQ. CDR3 length: 16 amino acids. V shed 1 base, J shed 4 bases, and the junction held 7 bases outside the gene matches. The J gene is TRBJ2-7, the V gene TRBV7-6, with 10 positions matching TRBD2. The sequence came from a person between 18 and 65 years old who received the Ad26.COV2.S COVID-19 vaccine or a placebo. The sample here was peripheral blood, taken in a trial of Ad26.COV2.S vaccine versus placebo. The DNA for the CDR3 is TGTGCCAGCAGCTTAGGGGCTAGCGGGGGTAGATACGAGCAGTACTTC. Its translation is CASSLGASGGRYEQYF.